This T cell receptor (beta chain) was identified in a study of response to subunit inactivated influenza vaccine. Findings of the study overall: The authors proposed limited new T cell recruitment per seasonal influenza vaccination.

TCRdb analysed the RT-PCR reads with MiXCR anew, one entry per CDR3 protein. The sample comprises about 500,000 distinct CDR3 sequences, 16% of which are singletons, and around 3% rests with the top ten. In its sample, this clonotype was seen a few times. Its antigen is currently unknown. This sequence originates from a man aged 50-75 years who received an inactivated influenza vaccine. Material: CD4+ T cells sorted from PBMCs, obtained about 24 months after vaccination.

The CDR3 region has the DNA TGTGCCAGCAGTCGGGCAGGGTCTGACTACGAGCAGTACTTC. Its translation: CASSRAGSDYEQYF. V usage is TRBV6-1 and J usage is TRBJ2-7; D is perhaps TRBD1 (5 bases). From germline, CDR1 is MNHNS and CDR2 SASEGT. The CDR3 extends over 14 amino acids. V was cut by 5 bases and J by 3 bases, with 14 bases left in between.